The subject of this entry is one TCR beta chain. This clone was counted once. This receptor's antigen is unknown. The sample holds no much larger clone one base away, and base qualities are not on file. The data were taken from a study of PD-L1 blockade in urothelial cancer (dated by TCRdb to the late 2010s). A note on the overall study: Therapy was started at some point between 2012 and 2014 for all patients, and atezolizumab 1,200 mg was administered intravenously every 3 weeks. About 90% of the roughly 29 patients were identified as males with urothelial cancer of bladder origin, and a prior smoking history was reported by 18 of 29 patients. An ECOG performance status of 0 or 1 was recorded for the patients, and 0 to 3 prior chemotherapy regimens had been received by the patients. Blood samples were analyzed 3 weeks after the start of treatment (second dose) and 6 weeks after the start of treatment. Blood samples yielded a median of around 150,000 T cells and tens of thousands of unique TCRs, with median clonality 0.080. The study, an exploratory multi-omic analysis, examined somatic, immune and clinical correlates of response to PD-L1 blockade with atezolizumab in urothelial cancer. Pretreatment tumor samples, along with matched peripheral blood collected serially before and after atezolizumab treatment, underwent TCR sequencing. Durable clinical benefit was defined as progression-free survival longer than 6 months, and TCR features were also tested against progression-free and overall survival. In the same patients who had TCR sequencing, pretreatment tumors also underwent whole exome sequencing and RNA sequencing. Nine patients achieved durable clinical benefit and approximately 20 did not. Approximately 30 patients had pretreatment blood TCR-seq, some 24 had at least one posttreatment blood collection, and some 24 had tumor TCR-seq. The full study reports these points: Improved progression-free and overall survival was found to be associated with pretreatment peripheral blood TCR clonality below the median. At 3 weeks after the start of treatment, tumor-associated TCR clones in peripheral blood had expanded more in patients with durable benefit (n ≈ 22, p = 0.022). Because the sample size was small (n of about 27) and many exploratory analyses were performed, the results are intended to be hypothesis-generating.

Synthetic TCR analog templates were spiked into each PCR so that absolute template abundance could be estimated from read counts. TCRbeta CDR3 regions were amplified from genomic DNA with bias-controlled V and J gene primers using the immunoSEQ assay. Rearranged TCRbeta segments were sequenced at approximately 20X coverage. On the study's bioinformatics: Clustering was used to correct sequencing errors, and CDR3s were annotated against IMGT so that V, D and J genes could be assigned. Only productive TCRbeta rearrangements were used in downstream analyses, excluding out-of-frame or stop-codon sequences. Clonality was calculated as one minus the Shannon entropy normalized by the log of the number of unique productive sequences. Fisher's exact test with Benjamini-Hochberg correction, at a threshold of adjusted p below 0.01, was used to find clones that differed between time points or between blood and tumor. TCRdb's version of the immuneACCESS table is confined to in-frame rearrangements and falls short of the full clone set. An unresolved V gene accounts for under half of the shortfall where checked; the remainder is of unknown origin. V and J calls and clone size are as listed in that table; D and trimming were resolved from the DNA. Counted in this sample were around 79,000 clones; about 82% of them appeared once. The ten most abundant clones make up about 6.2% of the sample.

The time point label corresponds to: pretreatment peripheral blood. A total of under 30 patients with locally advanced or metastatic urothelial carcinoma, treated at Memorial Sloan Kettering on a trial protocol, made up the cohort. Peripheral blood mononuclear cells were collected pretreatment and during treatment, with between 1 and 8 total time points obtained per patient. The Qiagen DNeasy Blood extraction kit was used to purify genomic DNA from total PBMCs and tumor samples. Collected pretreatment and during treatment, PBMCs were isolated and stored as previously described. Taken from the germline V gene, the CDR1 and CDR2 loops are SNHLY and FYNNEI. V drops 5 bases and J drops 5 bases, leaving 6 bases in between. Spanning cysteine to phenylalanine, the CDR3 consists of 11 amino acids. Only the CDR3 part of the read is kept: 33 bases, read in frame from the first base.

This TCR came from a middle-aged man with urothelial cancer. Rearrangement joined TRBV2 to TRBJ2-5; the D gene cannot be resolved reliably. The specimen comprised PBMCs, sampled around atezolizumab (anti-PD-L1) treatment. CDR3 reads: CASSYKETQYF. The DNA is TGTGCCAGCAGTTACAAGGAGACCCAGTACTTC.